The 2 T cell receptor beta chains given below trace back to one sample, sequenced in a study of T cell changes during pregnancy in multiple sclerosis. The protocol was immunoSEQ multiplex PCR, while the TCRdb copy is restricted to in-frame clones and leaves out a portion. The table has about 120,000 clones, 85% to 95% seen once; the top ten hold roughly 5.7%. This specimen consisted of peripheral blood, obtained before pregnancy. The receptors stem from a female donor with multiple sclerosis, enrolled in a pregnancy study.

The chain recombines TRBV19 with TRBJ2-1; TRBD2 aligns across 9 bases. V lost 0 bases and J lost 9; bases outside the gene matches: 9. CDR1 and CDR2 (germline): LNHDA, SQIVND (reference sequence). The CDR3 is made up of 16 amino acids. Here the CDR3 reads CASSIDRLAGFTEQFF. DNA for the CDR3: TGTGCCAGTAGTATAGATAGGCTAGCGGGATTTACTGAGCAGTTCTTC. The complete variable domain, with remaining parts taken from reference TRBV19 and TRBJ2-1, reads DGGITQSPKYLFRKEGQNVTLSCEQNLNHDAMYWYRQDPGQGLRLIYYSQIVNDFQKGDIAEGYSVSREKKESFPLTVTSAQKNPTAFYLCASSIDRLAGFTEQFFGPGTRLTVL.

This chain uses TRBV7-3 with TRBJ2-1; perhaps TRBD2 as D (7 bases). CDR3 length: 16 amino acids. V lost 1 base to trimming and J lost 5 bases, with 15 bases between them. In germline, CDR1 is SGHTA, CDR2 FQGTGA. The CDR3 is CASSLRGASGNNEQFF. In DNA form, the CDR3 reads TGTGCCAGCAGCTTAAGGGGGGCTAGCGGTAACAATGAGCAGTTCTTC.